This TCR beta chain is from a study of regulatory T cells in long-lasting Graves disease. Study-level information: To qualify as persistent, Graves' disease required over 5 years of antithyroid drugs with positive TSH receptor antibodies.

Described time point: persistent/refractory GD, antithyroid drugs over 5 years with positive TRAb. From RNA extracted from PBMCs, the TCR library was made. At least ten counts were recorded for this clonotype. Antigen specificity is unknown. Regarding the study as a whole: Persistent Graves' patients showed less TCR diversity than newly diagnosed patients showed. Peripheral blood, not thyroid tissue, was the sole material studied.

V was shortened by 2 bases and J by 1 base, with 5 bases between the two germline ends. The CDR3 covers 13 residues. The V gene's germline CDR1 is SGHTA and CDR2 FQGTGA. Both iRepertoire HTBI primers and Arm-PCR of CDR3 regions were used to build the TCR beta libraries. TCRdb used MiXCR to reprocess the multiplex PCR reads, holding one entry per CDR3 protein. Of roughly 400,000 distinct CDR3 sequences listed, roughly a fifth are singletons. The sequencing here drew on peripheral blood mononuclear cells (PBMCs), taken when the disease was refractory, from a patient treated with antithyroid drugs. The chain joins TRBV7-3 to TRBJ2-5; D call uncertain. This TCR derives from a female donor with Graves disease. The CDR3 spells CASSLSIQETQYF. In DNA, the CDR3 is TGTGCCAGCAGCTTATCCATCCAAGAGACCCAGTACTTC.